This paragraph covers one T cell receptor beta chain sequence. For TCR beta, libraries came from iRepertoire HTBI primers and Arm-PCR of CDR3 regions. TCRdb reanalysed the multiplex PCR reads using MiXCR and keeps one entry per CDR3 protein. The table includes some 500,000 distinct CDR3 sequences, 13% detected once. Time point: newly diagnosed GD, antithyroid drugs for less than 3 months. Extracted RNA from PBMCs served as the source of the TCR library. Patients of an endocrinology department in Xi'an, China, were included. This entry comes from a study of regulatory T cells in long-lasting Graves disease. CDR3 length: 14 residues. V lost 2 bases and J lost 6, with 17 bases in between. Germline CDR1 DFQATT, CDR2 SNEGSKA (reference sequence). A further study also used this sample, focusing on T cells in Graves' hyperthyroidism and ophthalmopathy. That source notes: HTBI primers were the set used in a first-round RT-PCR of the TCR CDR3.

The chain joins TRBV20-1 to TRBJ2-7; D call uncertain. This sequence originates from a man aged 25 to 40 with Graves disease. The sample was peripheral blood mononuclear cells (PBMCs), taken at new diagnosis, from a patient treated with antithyroid drugs. The CDR3 protein is CSARHPIYIGEQYF. The CDR3 nucleotides read TGCAGTGCTAGACACCCAATCTACATAGGCGAGCAGTACTTC.